These 23 T cell receptor beta chains came from one sample sequenced in a study of spatial heterogeneity in lung cancer (dated by TCRdb to the late 2010s). The library was obtained by 5' RACE. Sequencing was performed on a NextSeq 500. The public reads were reanalyzed by TCRdb: fastp trimming at Q25, MiXCR alignment, in-frame beta chains only. Each entry is one CDR3 protein sequence, shown with its most common DNA and genes. The sample table lists roughly 36,000 distinct CDR3 sequences, under 7% of them with a count of one. The ten top clones hold approximately 10% of the sample. This specimen's time point label, per the study, means: sample taken at primary tumor resection. Without any cell sorting, TCR sequencing was performed on whole RNA extracted either from tumor and nontumor lung tissue or from cryopreserved PBMC samples. Here the sequenced sample was PBMCs, taken at surgery. The receptors come from a male donor with early-stage non-small cell lung cancer.

The chain recombines TRBV7-6 with TRBJ1-1; D may be TRBD1 (6 bases). V was trimmed by 1 base and J by 3 bases, leaving 6 bases between them. There are 13 residues in the CDR3. From germline, CDR1 is SGHVS and CDR2 FNYEAQ. In nucleotides, the CDR3 is TGTGCCAGCAGCTTAGACAGGGACACTGAAGCTTTCTTT. This gives the protein CASSLDRDTEAFF.

V usage is TRBV20-1 and J usage is TRBJ1-5; D is perhaps TRBD1 (6 bases). This CDR3 is 13 amino acids long. Trimming cost V 2 bases and J 4 bases, with 9 bases left between them. Germline V CDR1 and CDR2: DFQATT, SNEGSKA (reference sequence). This CDR3 is CSARPDSNQPQHF. As DNA, the CDR3 is TGCAGTGCTAGACCGGACAGTAATCAGCCCCAGCATTTT.

This clonotype rates as medium-sized. This sequence joins TRBV27 and TRBJ1-1, with a weak D call TRBD1 (6 bases). The CDR3 consists of 12 residues. Between the trimmed V and J ends, which lost 2 bases and 5 bases, there was a span of 6 bases. Germline CDR1 MNHEY, CDR2 SMNVEV (reference sequence). The CDR3 sequence is CASSLTGTEAFF. The CDR3 region has the DNA TGTGCCAGCAGTTTAACAGGGACTGAAGCTTTCTTT.

This clonotype was counted at least ten times. The J gene is TRBJ2-1, the V gene TRBV9; maybe TRBD2 (7 bases). The germline V gene has CDR1 SGDLS and CDR2 YYNGEE. Trimming took 0 bases from V and 2 from J, leaving 9 bases between them. This CDR3 region has 15 residues. The DNA of the CDR3 is TGTGCCAGCAGCGTAGGCGGGGGCCCCTACAATGAGCAGTTCTTC. This translates into CASSVGGGPYNEQFF.

This clonotype occurred many times. The CDR3 is CASSLMDRDNEQFF. The CDR3 DNA reads as TGCGCCAGCAGCCTAATGGACAGAGACAATGAGCAGTTCTTC. The gene calls are TRBV4-1 and TRBJ2-1; D is possibly TRBD1 (6 bases). The CDR3 contains 14 residues. V gave up 4 bases and J gave up 5 bases, with 12 bases separating them. Per germline, CDR1 MGHRA and CDR2 YSYEKL.

The table lists this clonotype with a few counts. The V gene is TRBV7-2, the J gene TRBJ2-7; D ambiguous. Between the trimmed V and J ends, which lost 1 base and 2 bases, there was a span of 9 bases. The V gene's germline CDR1 is SGHTA and CDR2 FQGNSA. This CDR3 contains 14 residues. CDR3 residues: CASSLVPATYEQYF. The CDR3 bases are TGTGCCAGCAGCTTAGTGCCAGCTACCTACGAGCAGTACTTC.

This clonotype was seen a few times. This chain uses TRBV9 with TRBJ2-7; TRBD2 is a possible D gene (6 bases). CDR1 SGDLS and CDR2 YYNGEE come from the germline V gene. The CDR3 covers 14 residues. Trimming pared 3 bases from V and 11 bases from J, leaving 21 bases between. CDR3 residues: CASSARPPREDEYF. The CDR3, as DNA: TGTGCCAGCAGCGCCCGACCCCCTAGGGAGGACGAGTACTTC.

This clonotype came up many times. The gene calls are TRBV5-1 and TRBJ1-6, with a tentative D call TRBD1 (6 bases). CDR3 length: 18 residues. The germline CDR1 and CDR2 sequences are SGHRS and YFSETQ. V lost 4 bases to trimming and J lost 0 bases, with 17 bases between them. CDR3 coding DNA: TGCGCCAGCAGCGTCGGCGGGACAAGGAGCTCCTATAATTCACCCCTCCACTTT. It encodes CASSVGGTRSSYNSPLHF.

The V gene is TRBV6-5, the J gene TRBJ2-7; D is perhaps TRBD2 (6 bases). Germline loops: CDR1 MNHEY, CDR2 SVGAGI. The CDR3 consists of 15 residues. Trimming stripped 0 bases from V and 2 bases from J, with 11 bases between. CDR3 nucleotide sequence: TGTGCCAGCAGTTACTCCGGCGGGAACCCCTACGAGCAGTACTTC. Translation: CASSYSGGNPYEQYF.

J is TRBJ2-1 and V is TRBV29-1; possibly TRBD2 for D (5 bases). The CDR3 is 13 residues long. The germline gives CDR1 SQVTM, CDR2 ANQGSEA. V was pared by 7 bases and J by 7 bases, with 17 bases between. The CDR3 sequence: CSAGWPRWNEQFF. CDR3 bases: TGCAGCGCGGGGTGGCCCCGCTGGAATGAGCAGTTCTTC.

This clonotype was observed at least ten times. The rearrangement uses TRBV20-1 and TRBJ2-1; weak D call: TRBD2 (6 bases). The CDR3 has 13 amino acids. Trimming removed 5 bases from V and 5 bases from J, with 13 bases in between. The germline gives CDR1 DFQATT, CDR2 SNEGSKA (reference sequence). CDR3 sequence reads: CSAGPGVHNEQFF. The CDR3 DNA is TGCAGTGCTGGCCCGGGGGTCCACAATGAGCAGTTCTTC.

This clonotype was observed at least ten times. V is TRBV6-5 and J is TRBJ1-1; D is ambiguous. V dropped 0 bases and J dropped 1 base, with 9 bases sitting between them. This CDR3 region has 15 residues. Germline V gene sequence: CDR1 MNHEY, CDR2 SVGAGI. The CDR3 nucleotides are TGTGCCAGCAGTTACTCACGGAGCGGGAACACTGAAGCTTTCTTT. It yields the protein CASSYSRSGNTEAFF.

The chain employs TRBV10-3 and TRBJ1-1; possible D gene TRBD1, 5 bases. The CDR3 is 13 residues long. Trimming removed 8 bases at V and 1 base at J, with 11 bases between. The germline V gene has CDR1 ENHRY and CDR2 SYGVKD. CDR3 loop: CAISDGANTEAFF. The CDR3 DNA reads as TGTGCCATCTCAGACGGGGCGAACACTGAAGCTTTCTTT.

This clonotype was observed many times. The CDR3: CASSEAPPGRGNTEAFF. CDR3 in DNA: TGTGCCAGCAGTGAAGCGCCTCCCGGTAGGGGGAATACTGAAGCTTTCTTT. The chain employs TRBV2 and TRBJ1-1, with a possible D match to TRBD1 (6 bases). This CDR3 region has 17 residues. Per germline, CDR1 SNHLY and CDR2 FYNNEI. V gave up 0 bases and J gave up 5 bases, with 19 bases separating them.

This clonotype was seen at least ten times. The chain carries TRBV20-1 and TRBJ1-1; D is ambiguous. V was trimmed by 1 base and J by 0 bases, leaving 12 bases between them. The CDR3 is 15 amino acids. Germline-derived CDR1 and CDR2 are DFQATT and SNEGSKA (reference sequence). CDR3: CSARGSTALNTEAFF. CDR3 nucleotides: TGCAGTGCTAGAGGTAGCACGGCTTTGAACACTGAAGCTTTCTTT.

In its sample, this clonotype was seen a few times. The chain combines TRBV20-1 with TRBJ2-3; 11 nucleotides match TRBD2. The length of the CDR3 is 15 residues. Per the germline V gene, CDR1 is DFQATT and CDR2 is SNEGSKA (reference sequence). V lost 0 bases and J lost 2; bases outside the gene matches: 1. CDR3 loop: CSARELAGDTDTQYF. CDR3 DNA: TGCAGTGCTAGAGAACTAGCGGGGGACACAGATACGCAGTATTTT.

V usage is TRBV18 and J usage is TRBJ1-5; D is undetermined. CDR3 length: 13 amino acids. The germline V and J ends were trimmed by 3 bases and 5 bases, with 8 bases remaining between them. The V gene's germline CDR1 is KGHSH and CDR2 LQKENI. DNA for the CDR3: TGTGCCAGCTCACCTTCACACGATCAGCCCCAGCATTTT. It yields the protein CASSPSHDQPQHF.

In its sample, this clonotype was seen many times. The CDR3 spells CATSRRVGELFF. The CDR3 DNA reads as TGTGCCACCAGCAGACGGGTCGGGGAGCTGTTTTTT. The J gene is TRBJ2-2, the V gene TRBV15; D not certain. Germline V CDR1 and CDR2: LNHNV, YYDKDF (reference sequence). V was pared by 2 bases and J by 7 bases, with 5 bases between. CDR3 size: 12 residues.

This clonotype was seen ten or more times. V is TRBV21-1 and J is TRBJ2-1; the D call of TRBD2 is as the table states it, not checked on the DNA. TRBV21-1 has pseudogene status. This CDR3 has 18 residues. DNA for the CDR3: TGTGCCATAATCGCCGGGGCCCTCGACAGTCCCTCCTACAATGAGCAGTTCTTC. Protein: CAIIAGALDSPSYNEQFF.

The chain uses TRBV7-9 and TRBJ1-3; D might be TRBD1 (6 bases). Germline V gene sequence: CDR1 SEHNR, CDR2 FQNEAQ (reference sequence). The CDR3 contains 16 residues. V was shortened by 5 bases and J by 0 bases, with 14 bases between the two germline ends. CDR3 residues: CASSVYRASSGNTIYF. CDR3 sequence (DNA): TGTGCCAGCAGCGTGTACAGGGCAAGCTCTGGAAACACCATATATTTT.

This clonotype was detected ten times or more. The V gene is TRBV5-4, the J gene TRBJ2-6, with TRBD2 matching over 11 bases. Germline V CDR1 and CDR2: SGHNT, YYREEE (reference sequence). V trimming: 5 bases; J trimming: 0 bases; junction bases outside the gene matches: 4. The CDR3 is made up of 17 amino acids. The CDR3 region is CASSRLAGYSGANVLTF. CDR3 bases: TGTGCCAGCAGTCGACTAGCGGGGTACTCTGGGGCCAACGTCCTGACTTTC. Variable domain in full (rest from reference TRBV5-4 and TRBJ2-6): ETGVTQSPTHLIKTRGQQVTLRCSSQSGHNTVSWYQQALGQGPQFIFQYYREEENGRGNFPPRFSGLQFPNYSSELNVNALELDDSALYLCASSRLAGYSGANVLTFGAGSRLTVL.

There are a few counts of this clonotype. This chain connects TRBV7-2 to TRBJ2-1; either TRBD1 or TRBD2 may supply D (6 bases each). Germline loops: CDR1 SGHTA, CDR2 FQGNSA. V lost 2 bases and J lost 7, with 18 bases in between. The CDR3 is 16 residues long. CDR3 sequence reads: CASSLRPGASGNEQFF. CDR3 in DNA: TGTGCCAGCAGCTTACGTCCAGGGGCGAGCGGGAATGAGCAGTTCTTC.

This clonotype has ten or more counts. V usage is TRBV6-1 and J usage is TRBJ1-2; D is uncertain. The V end lost 0 bases, the J end lost 0 bases, and 14 bases lay between the germline ends. In germline, CDR1 is MNHNS, CDR2 SASEGT. CDR3 size: 17 residues. The CDR3 region is CASSEAPKATTNYGYTF. The CDR3 nucleotides are TGTGCCAGCAGTGAAGCACCGAAGGCGACGACTAACTATGGCTACACCTTC.